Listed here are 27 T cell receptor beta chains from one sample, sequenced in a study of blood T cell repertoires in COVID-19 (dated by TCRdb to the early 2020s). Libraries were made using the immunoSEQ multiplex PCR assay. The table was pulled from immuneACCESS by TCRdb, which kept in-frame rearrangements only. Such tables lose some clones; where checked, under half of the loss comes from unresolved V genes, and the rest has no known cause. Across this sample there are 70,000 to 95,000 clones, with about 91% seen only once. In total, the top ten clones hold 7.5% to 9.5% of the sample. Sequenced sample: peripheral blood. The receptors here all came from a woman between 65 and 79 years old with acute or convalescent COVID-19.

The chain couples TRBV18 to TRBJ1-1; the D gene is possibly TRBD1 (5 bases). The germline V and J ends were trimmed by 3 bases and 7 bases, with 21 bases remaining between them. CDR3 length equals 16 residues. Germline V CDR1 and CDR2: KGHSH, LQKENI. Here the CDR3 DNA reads TGTGCCAGCTCACCTCAGGAAGGGGTTCCGGGAGTTGAAGCTTTCTTT. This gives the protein CASSPQEGVPGVEAFF.

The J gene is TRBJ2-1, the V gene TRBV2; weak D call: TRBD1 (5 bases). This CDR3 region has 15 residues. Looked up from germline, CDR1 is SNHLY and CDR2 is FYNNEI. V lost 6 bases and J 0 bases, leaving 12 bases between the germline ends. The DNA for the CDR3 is TGTGCCAGCAGGGTAGACAGCAGCTCCTACAATGAGCAGTTCTTC. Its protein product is CASRVDSSSYNEQFF. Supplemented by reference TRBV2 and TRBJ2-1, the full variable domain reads EPEVTQTPSHQVTQMGQEVILRCVPISNHLYFYWYRQILGQKVEFLVSFYNNEISEKSEIFDDQFSVERPDGSNFTLKIRSTKLEDSAMYFCASRVDSSSYNEQFFGPGTRLTVL.

Here the CDR3 reads CSVGAVGGELFF. In DNA, the CDR3 is TGCAGCGTCGGAGCCGTAGGTGGGGAGCTGTTTTTT. The chain employs TRBV29-1 and TRBJ2-2; D unclear. The CDR3 is 12 residues long. Germline CDR1 reads SQVTM; CDR2 reads ANQGSEA. The germline V and J ends were trimmed by 6 bases and 8 bases, with 13 bases remaining between them.

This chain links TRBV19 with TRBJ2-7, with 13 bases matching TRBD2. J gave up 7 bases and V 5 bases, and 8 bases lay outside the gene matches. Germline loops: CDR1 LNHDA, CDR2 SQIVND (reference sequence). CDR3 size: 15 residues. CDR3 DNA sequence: TGTGCCAGTAGTCCCGGACTAGCGGGAGTGTCGGAGCAGTACTTC. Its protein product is CASSPGLAGVSEQYF.

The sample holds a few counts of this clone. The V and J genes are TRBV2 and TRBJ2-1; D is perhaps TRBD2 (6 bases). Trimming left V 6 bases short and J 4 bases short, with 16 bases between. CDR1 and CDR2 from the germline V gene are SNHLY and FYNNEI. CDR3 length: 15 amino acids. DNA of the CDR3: TGTGCCAGCAGGGCTCGCAGGGAGGTTTACAATGAGCAGTTCTTC. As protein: CASRARREVYNEQFF.

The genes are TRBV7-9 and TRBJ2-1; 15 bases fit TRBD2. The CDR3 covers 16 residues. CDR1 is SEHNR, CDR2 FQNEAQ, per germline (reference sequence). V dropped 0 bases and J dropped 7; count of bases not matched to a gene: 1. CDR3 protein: CASSLAGTSGRNEQFF. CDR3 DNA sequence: TGTGCCAGCAGCTTAGCGGGGACTAGCGGGAGGAATGAGCAGTTCTTC.

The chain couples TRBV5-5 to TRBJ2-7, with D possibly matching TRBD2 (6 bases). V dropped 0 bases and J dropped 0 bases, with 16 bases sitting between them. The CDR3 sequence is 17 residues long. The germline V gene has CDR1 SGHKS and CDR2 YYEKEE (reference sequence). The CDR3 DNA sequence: TGTGCCAGCAGCTTGGCCCAAACGGGGGTGAGCTCCTACGAGCAGTACTTC. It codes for CASSLAQTGVSSYEQYF.

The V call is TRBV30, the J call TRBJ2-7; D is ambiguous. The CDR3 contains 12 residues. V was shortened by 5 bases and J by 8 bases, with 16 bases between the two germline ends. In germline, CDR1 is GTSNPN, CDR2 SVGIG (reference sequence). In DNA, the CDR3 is TGTGCCTGGGGAGCCTCCTCCCTTCAGCAGTACTTC. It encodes CAWGASSLQQYF. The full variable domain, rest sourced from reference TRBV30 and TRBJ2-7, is SQTIHQWPATLVQPVGSPLSLECTVEGTSNPNLYWYRQAAGRGLQLLFYSVGIGQISSEVPQNLSASRPQDRQFILSSKKLLLSDSGFYLCAWGASSLQQYFGPGTRLTVT.

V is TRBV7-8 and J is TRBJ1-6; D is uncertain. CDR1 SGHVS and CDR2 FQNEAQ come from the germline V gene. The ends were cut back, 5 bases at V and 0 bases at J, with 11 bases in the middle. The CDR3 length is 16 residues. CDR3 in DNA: TGTGCCAGCAGCCCTACCGGGAGCTCCTATAATTCACCCCTCCACTTT. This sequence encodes CASSPTGSSYNSPLHF. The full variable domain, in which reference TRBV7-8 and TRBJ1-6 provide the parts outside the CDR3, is GAGVSQSPRYKVAKRGQDVALRCDPISGHVSLFWYQQALGQGPEFLTYFQNEAQLDKSGLPSDRFFAERPEGSVSTLKIQRTQQEDSAVYLCASSPTGSSYNSPLHFGNGTRLTVT.

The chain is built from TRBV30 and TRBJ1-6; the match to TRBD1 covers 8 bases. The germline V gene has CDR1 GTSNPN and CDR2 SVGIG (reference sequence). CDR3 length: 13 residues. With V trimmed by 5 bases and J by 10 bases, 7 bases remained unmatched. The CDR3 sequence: CAWQTGDGSPLHF. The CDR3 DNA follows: TGTGCCTGGCAGACAGGGGATGGATCACCCCTCCACTTT.

This CDR3 is CASSQSVQLNSPLHF. The CDR3 DNA reads as TGTGCCAGCAGCCAATCGGTACAGCTTAATTCACCCCTCCACTTT. The chain carries TRBV4-2 and TRBJ1-6; no reliable D call. V gave up 2 bases and J gave up 6 bases, with 11 bases separating them. The length of the CDR3 is 15 residues. Germline CDR1 LGHNA, CDR2 YNFKEQ.

CDR3 bases: TGTGCCAGCAAGTTGGCAGGGTATGAACTGTTTTTT. It codes for CASKLAGYELFF. The chain uses TRBV28 and TRBJ1-4; a weak D match, TRBD1 (5 bases). The V and J ends lost 7 bases and 12 bases respectively, with 15 bases between them. This CDR3 contains 12 residues. Germline CDR1 is MDHEN and CDR2 is SYDVKM.

The DNA of the CDR3 is TGCAGCGTGGAAAACCAGGGTTTCGAGCAGTACTTC. Translated: CSVENQGFEQYF. The rearrangement joins TRBV29-1 to TRBJ2-7, with a possible D match to TRBD1 (5 bases). The CDR3 totals 12 residues. Per germline, CDR1 SQVTM and CDR2 ANQGSEA. Trimming removed 6 bases from V and 6 bases from J, with 15 bases in between.

CDR3 sequence reads: CASSEGRQGYGYTF. The DNA of the CDR3 is TGTGCCAGCAGTGAAGGGCGTCAGGGGTATGGCTACACCTTC. The chain has TRBV6-1 and TRBJ1-2; the D gene is possibly TRBD1 (6 bases). V was clipped by 1 base and J by 5 bases, with 11 bases between them. The CDR3 totals 14 residues. Looked up from germline, CDR1 is MNHNS and CDR2 is SASEGT.

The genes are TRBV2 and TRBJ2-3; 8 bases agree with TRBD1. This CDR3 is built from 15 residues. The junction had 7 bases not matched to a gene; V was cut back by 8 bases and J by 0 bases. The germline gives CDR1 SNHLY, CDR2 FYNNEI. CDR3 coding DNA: TGTGCCAGCGGATGGACAGGGACTAGCACAGATACGCAGTATTTT. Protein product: CASGWTGTSTDTQYF.

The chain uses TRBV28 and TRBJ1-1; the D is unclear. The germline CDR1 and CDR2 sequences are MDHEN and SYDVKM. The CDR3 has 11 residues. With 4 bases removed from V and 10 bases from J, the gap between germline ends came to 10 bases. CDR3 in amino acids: CASSYPRGAFF. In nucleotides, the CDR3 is TGTGCCAGCAGTTACCCGCGAGGAGCTTTCTTT.

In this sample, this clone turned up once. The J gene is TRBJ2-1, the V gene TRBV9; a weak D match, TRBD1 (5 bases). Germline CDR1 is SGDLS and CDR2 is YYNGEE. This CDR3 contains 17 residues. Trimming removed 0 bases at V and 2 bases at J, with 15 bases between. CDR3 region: CASSVGGPGPPYNEQFF. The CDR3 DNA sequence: TGTGCCAGCAGCGTAGGTGGGCCAGGGCCCCCCTACAATGAGCAGTTCTTC.

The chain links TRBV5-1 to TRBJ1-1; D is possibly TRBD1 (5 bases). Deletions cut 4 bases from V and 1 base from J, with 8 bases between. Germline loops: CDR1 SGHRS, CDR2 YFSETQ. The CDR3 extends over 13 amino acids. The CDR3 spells CASSQGKNTEAFF. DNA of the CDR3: TGCGCCAGCAGCCAGGGTAAGAACACTGAAGCTTTCTTT.

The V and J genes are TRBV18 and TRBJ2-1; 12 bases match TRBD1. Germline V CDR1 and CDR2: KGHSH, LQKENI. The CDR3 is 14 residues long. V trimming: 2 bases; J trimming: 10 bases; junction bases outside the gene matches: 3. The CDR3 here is CASSPGDRGHEQFF. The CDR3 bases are TGTGCCAGCTCACCAGGGGACAGGGGGCACGAGCAGTTCTTC.

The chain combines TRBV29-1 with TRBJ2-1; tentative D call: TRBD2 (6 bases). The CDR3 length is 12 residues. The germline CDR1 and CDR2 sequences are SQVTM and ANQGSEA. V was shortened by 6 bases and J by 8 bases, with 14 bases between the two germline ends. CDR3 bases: TGCAGCGTCACTCTAGCGTTCGATGAGCAGTTCTTC. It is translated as CSVTLAFDEQFF.

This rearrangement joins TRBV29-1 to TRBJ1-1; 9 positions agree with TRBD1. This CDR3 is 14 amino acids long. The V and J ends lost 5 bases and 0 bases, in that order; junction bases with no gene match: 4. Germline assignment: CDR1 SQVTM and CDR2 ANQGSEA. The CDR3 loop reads CSVLQGAVNTEAFF. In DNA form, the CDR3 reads TGCAGCGTTCTACAGGGGGCGGTGAACACTGAAGCTTTCTTT. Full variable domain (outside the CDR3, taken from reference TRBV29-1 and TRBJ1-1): SAVISQKPSRDICQRGTSLTIQCQVDSQVTMMFWYRQQPGQSLTLIATANQGSEATYESGFVIDKFPISRPNLTFSTLTVSNMSPEDSSIYLCSVLQGAVNTEAFFGQGTRLTVV.

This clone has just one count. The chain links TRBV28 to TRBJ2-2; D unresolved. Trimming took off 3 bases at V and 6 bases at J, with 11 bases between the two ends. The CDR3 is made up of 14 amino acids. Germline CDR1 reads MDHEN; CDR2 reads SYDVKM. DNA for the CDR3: TGTGCCAGCAGTTTCCTTTGGCGGTCCGGGGAGCTGTTTTTT. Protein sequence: CASSFLWRSGELFF.

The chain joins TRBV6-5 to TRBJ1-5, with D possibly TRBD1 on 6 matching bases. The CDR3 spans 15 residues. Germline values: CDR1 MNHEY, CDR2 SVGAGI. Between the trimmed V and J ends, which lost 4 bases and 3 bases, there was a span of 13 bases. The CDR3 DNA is TGTGCCAGCAGTTCTCGGACAGCCGACAATCAGCCCCAGCATTTT. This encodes CASSSRTADNQPQHF.

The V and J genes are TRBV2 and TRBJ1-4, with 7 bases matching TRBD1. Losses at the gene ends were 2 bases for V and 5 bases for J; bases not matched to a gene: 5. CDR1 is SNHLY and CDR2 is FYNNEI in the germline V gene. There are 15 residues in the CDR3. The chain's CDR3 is CASSEWDRKNEKLFF. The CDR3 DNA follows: TGTGCCAGCAGTGAATGGGACAGAAAAAATGAAAAACTGTTTTTT.

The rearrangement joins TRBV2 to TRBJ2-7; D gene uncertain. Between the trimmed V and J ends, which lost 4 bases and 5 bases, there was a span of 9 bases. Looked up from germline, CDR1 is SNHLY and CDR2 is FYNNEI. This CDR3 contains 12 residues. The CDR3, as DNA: TGTGCCAGCAGTGGTGGCAGCGACGAGCAGTACTTC. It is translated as CASSGGSDEQYF.

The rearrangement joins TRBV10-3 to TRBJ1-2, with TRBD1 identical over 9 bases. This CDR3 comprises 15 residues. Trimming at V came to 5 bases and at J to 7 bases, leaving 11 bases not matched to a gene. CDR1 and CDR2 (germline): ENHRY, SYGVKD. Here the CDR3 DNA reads TGTGCCATCAGTCGTCGACAGGGGGATTTGGCTGGCTACACCTTC. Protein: CAISRRQGDLAGYTF.

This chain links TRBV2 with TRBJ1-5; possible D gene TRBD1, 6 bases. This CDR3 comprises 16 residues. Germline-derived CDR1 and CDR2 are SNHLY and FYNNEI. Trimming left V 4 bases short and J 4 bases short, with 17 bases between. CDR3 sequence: CASSAALTGPNQPQHF. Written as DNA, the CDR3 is TGTGCCAGCAGTGCCGCCCTAACAGGGCCTAATCAGCCCCAGCATTTT.